The sample holds a few counts of the clone carrying this TCR beta chain. With V trimmed by 7 bases and J by 0 bases, 2 bases remained unmatched. Germline V gene sequence: CDR1 MNHEY, CDR2 SVGAGI. The CDR3 runs to 14 residues. The entry originates in a study of blood T cell repertoires in COVID-19. As handled by the study authors: Nucleated cell counts were estimated from reference gene primer amplification. The repertoire was sequenced with immunoSEQ multiplex PCR; TCRdb's copy has only in-frame clones and lacks some. The V and J calls and clone size come from that table; D and trimming were worked out from the DNA. Counted here are roughly 300,000 clones, about four fifths occurring once; the ten biggest clones make up around a tenth.

This sequence was found in a woman in her 50s who had recovered from COVID-19. Sequenced input: peripheral blood. V usage is TRBV6-5 and J usage is TRBJ1-1, with TRBD1 identical over 10 bases. Here the CDR3 DNA reads TGTGCCAGCACCGGGACAGGGGTGAACACTGAAGCTTTCTTT. Its translation: CASTGTGVNTEAFF.